This T cell receptor beta chain was identified during a study of blood T cells in healthy people across ages. General study results and limits: Strong correlation linked observed beta diversity and percent naive T cells.

Every participating donor contributed 7.5 to 10 milliliters of peripheral blood through a draw. Sample-barcoded 5' priming and a J-beta primer mix drove a second PCR of about 6 to 12 cycles. TCRdb processed the 5' RACE reads anew with MiXCR; each CDR3 protein has one entry. The data contain around 750,000 distinct CDR3 sequences, around half of them seen just once; the ten biggest clones take up around 41%. With respect to this clonotype: No antigen is known for it.

The source is a man older than 75 in good health. The specimen sequenced was blood.

The CDR3 protein is CATWDRGLSEQFF. CDR3 in DNA: TGTGCCACCTGGGACAGGGGGCTGAGTGAGCAGTTCTTC. The chain carries TRBV24-1 and TRBJ2-1; 12 positions match TRBD1. This CDR3 contains 13 residues. From germline, CDR1 is KGHDR and CDR2 SFDVKD. V dropped 9 bases and J dropped 9; count of bases not matched to a gene: 5.